This T cell receptor (beta chain) appears in the sequencing data of a study of chemoradiotherapy in HPV16-positive cancers (dated by TCRdb to between 2021 and 2024). Study-wide context: Using functional T-cell assays on cells from two HPV16-positive patients, the researchers defined candidate HPV-specific T-cell clones and common TCR motifs. Next, the candidate HPV-specific TCRs and motifs were followed in TCR repertoires from approximately 82 patients with HPV-related cancers. Whether T-cell immunity against the HPV oncoproteins E6 and E7 changes during chemoradiotherapy and whether survival is affected by this immunity were examined in the study. Here is what the overall study found, with its caveats: Expansion of candidate HPV-specific clones and E7-related TCR motifs was observed in the tumor microenvironment during treatment, whereas no such expansion was observed for non-HPV-specific T cells. Improved recurrence-free survival in HPV16-positive patients was associated with expansion of HPV-responsive T cells during chemoradiotherapy. The survival association was reported for HPV16-positive patients, and the functional definition of HPV-specific T cells was derived from only two HPV16-positive patients.

Library preparation employed the immunoSEQ multiplex PCR assay. The source is immuneACCESS, and TCRdb retained only in-frame sequences with V and J called. Part of the clones is not carried over; for the studies checked, unresolved V genes explain less than half of this, and the remainder is unexplained. The sample table contains 25,000 to 30,000 clones; only one count was recorded for over 85% of them. The ten largest clones take up around 23% of the sample. Reading from cysteine to phenylalanine, the CDR3 counts 13 amino acids. Kept here is only the CDR3 DNA, which spans 39 bases and is read in frame from base 1. Trimmed from V: 6 bases; trimmed from J: 8 bases; junction bases lacking a gene match: 8. CDR1 and CDR2 (SGHRS, YFSETQ) derive from the germline V gene. Turning to this clone: This clone's antigen is unknown. No clone much larger than this one lies a single base away; base qualities are absent.

Repertoires were sampled repeatedly over the course of chemoradiotherapy, so clonal expansion could be followed in the tumor microenvironment. This TCR came from a human donor with HPV-associated anogenital cancer. The rearrangement combines TRBV5-1 with TRBJ2-1, and TRBD1 matches 7 of the central bases. The input for sequencing was blood, taken from a patient who underwent chemoradiotherapy. This receptor carries the CDR3 CASNRGDFDEQFF. DNA sequence: TGCGCCAGCAACAGGGGAGACTTCGATGAGCAGTTCTTC.